This is a list of T cell receptor beta chains from one sample in a study of cytomegalovirus exposure and HLA in healthy donors. Sequenced by immunoSEQ multiplex PCR; TCRdb stores in-frame clones only, minus some. The table shows about 120,000 clones, with 74% occurring only once. Material for sequencing was PBMCs. The source of these receptors is a woman aged 45-60 years in good health and CMV-seropositive. Each CDR3 is given with its conserved first and last residue. The D gene is left open where the match is weak. Clone size is not always given. Where it is, it says once, few, many or a class for expanded clones.

v_gene: TRBV19; d_gene: TRBD2; abundance: .; j_gene: TRBJ2-7; CDR3nt: TGTGCCAGTAGTGCCTATGGGACTAGCGGGAGGGCCCTCGAGCAGTACTTC; CDR3aa: CASSAYGTSGRALEQYF
v_gene: TRBV7-9; d_gene: TRBD1; abundance: few; j_gene: TRBJ1-6; CDR3nt: TGTGCCAGCAGCACAGGGGACAGGGCTAATTCACCCCTCCACTTT; CDR3aa: CASSTGDRANSPLHF
v_gene: TRBV7-6; d_gene: TRBD2; abundance: .; j_gene: TRBJ2-2; CDR3nt: TGTGCCAGCAGCTCGACCCTGGGACTAGCGCGTGGCACCGGGGAGCTGTTTTTT; CDR3aa: CASSSTLGLARGTGELFF
v_gene: TRBV4-2; d_gene: TRBD1; abundance: .; j_gene: TRBJ1-2; CDR3nt: TGTGCCAGCAGCCAAGATGGGACAGGGCTGTATTATGGTGGCTACACCTTC; CDR3aa: CASSQDGTGLYYGGYTF
v_gene: TRBV4-2; d_gene: TRBD1; abundance: .; j_gene: TRBJ2-6; CDR3nt: TGTGCCAGCAGCCAAGATCCTCAGGGGGCGCTTTCTGCTGGGGCCAACGTCCTGACTTTC; CDR3aa: CASSQDPQGALSAGANVLTF
v_gene: TRBV20-1; d_gene: .; abundance: .; j_gene: TRBJ1-1; CDR3nt: TGCAGTGCTCGGGAGACCACTGAAGCTTTCTTT; CDR3aa: CSARETTEAFF
v_gene: TRBV7-2; d_gene: TRBD2; abundance: few; j_gene: TRBJ2-7; CDR3nt: TGTGCCAGCAGCCTAACTAGCGGGGAGTCCTACGAGCAGTACTTC; CDR3aa: CASSLTSGESYEQYF
v_gene: TRBV29-1; d_gene: .; abundance: .; j_gene: TRBJ2-5; CDR3nt: TGCAGCGTTGAAGACAGTGCAGAGACCCAGTACTTC; CDR3aa: CSVEDSAETQYF
v_gene: TRBV10-3; d_gene: TRBD1; abundance: once; j_gene: TRBJ1-4; CDR3nt: TGTGCCATCAGCCCCAGGGGGTCGGATGAAAAACTGTTTTTT; CDR3aa: CAISPRGSDEKLFF
v_gene: TRBV7-9; d_gene: .; abundance: .; j_gene: TRBJ1-1; CDR3nt: TGTGCCAGCAGCTTATCAGGGGTCACTGAAGCTTTCTTT; CDR3aa: CASSLSGVTEAFF
v_gene: TRBV5-5; d_gene: .; abundance: .; j_gene: TRBJ2-1; CDR3nt: TGTGCCAGCAGCTTGGCCGACGACAGGACGTACAATGAGCAGTTCTTC; CDR3aa: CASSLADDRTYNEQFF
v_gene: TRBV27; d_gene: TRBD1; abundance: .; j_gene: TRBJ1-1; CDR3nt: TGTGCCAGCAGCCAAGGCCTGGCAGGGGGTGCTTTCTTT; CDR3aa: CASSQGLAGGAFF
v_gene: TRBV2; d_gene: .; abundance: .; j_gene: TRBJ2-7; CDR3nt: TGTGCCAGCAGGGAGGACAGTTCCTACGAGCAGTACTTC; CDR3aa: CASREDSSYEQYF
v_gene: TRBV25-1; d_gene: .; abundance: .; j_gene: TRBJ2-7; CDR3nt: TGTGCCAGCAGGGGGCAGGTGGTCAGCGAGCAGTACTTC; CDR3aa: CASRGQVVSEQYF
v_gene: TRBV19; d_gene: .; abundance: .; j_gene: TRBJ1-4; CDR3nt: TGTGCCAGTAGTAAGCTCACAGGGCAGAGTGAAAAACTGTTTTTT; CDR3aa: CASSKLTGQSEKLFF
v_gene: TRBV18; d_gene: .; abundance: .; j_gene: TRBJ2-2; CDR3nt: TGTGCCAGCTCACCTTTCACTTCCACCGGGGAGCTGTTTTTT; CDR3aa: CASSPFTSTGELFF
v_gene: TRBV28; d_gene: .; abundance: .; j_gene: TRBJ2-7; CDR3nt: TGTGCCAGCAGTTCCTACGGACTCTACGAGCAGTACTTC; CDR3aa: CASSSYGLYEQYF
v_gene: TRBV19; d_gene: TRBD1; abundance: few; j_gene: TRBJ1-3; CDR3nt: TGTGCCAGTAAGAGGGCACAGGGGTCTGGAAACACCATATATTTT; CDR3aa: CASKRAQGSGNTIYF
v_gene: TRBV28; d_gene: .; abundance: once; j_gene: TRBJ1-1; CDR3nt: TGTGCCAGCGGATCTCACAGGACACCGAACACTGAAGCTTTCTTT; CDR3aa: CASGSHRTPNTEAFF
v_gene: TRBV10-3; d_gene: .; abundance: .; j_gene: TRBJ1-2; CDR3nt: TGTGCCATCAGTGAGTCGGGGGCGGTCTCTGGCTACACCTTC; CDR3aa: CAISESGAVSGYTF
v_gene: TRBV30; d_gene: TRBD2; abundance: .; j_gene: TRBJ2-1; CDR3nt: TGTGCCTGGAGTGTTAGCGGGGAGCAGTTCTTC; CDR3aa: CAWSVSGEQFF
v_gene: TRBV4-1; d_gene: TRBD2; abundance: once; j_gene: TRBJ2-5; CDR3nt: TGCGCCAGCAGCGGGCTGGGACTAGAGGAAGAGACCCAGTACTTC; CDR3aa: CASSGLGLEEETQYF
v_gene: TRBV28; d_gene: TRBD1; abundance: .; j_gene: TRBJ1-3; CDR3nt: TGTGCCAGCAGCTGGGGGGACAGGGGAAACACCATATATTTT; CDR3aa: CASSWGDRGNTIYF
v_gene: TRBV5-4; d_gene: .; abundance: .; j_gene: TRBJ1-1; CDR3nt: TGTGCCAGCAGCCCCAGGGGTTCTGGAGCTTTCTTT; CDR3aa: CASSPRGSGAFF
v_gene: TRBV19; d_gene: TRBD1; abundance: .; j_gene: TRBJ2-7; CDR3nt: TGTGCCAGTAGTAGACCCGGGGACAGCCCCTACGAGCAGTACTTC; CDR3aa: CASSRPGDSPYEQYF
v_gene: TRBV15; d_gene: TRBD1; abundance: .; j_gene: TRBJ2-1; CDR3nt: TGTGCCACAAGAAGAGACAGGGCGGATGAGCAGTTCTTC; CDR3aa: CATRRDRADEQFF